This T cell receptor beta chain was observed in a study of response to subunit inactivated influenza vaccine. General study results and limits: Each seasonal influenza vaccination, the authors suggested, recruits few new T cells.

Remarks on this clonotype: As yet, its antigen is unknown.

Trimming took off 1 base at V and 3 bases at J, with 11 bases between the two ends. The CDR3 totals 15 residues. CDR1 and CDR2 (germline): SGHKS, YYEKEE (reference sequence). TCRdb recomputed calls from the RT-PCR reads with MiXCR, one row per CDR3 protein. The data show 200,000 to 250,000 distinct CDR3 sequences, more than 9% seen once. The chain links TRBV5-5 to TRBJ1-5; D is possibly TRBD1 (5 bases). The specimen comprised non-naive T cells sorted from PBMCs, sampled roughly 15 days before vaccination. The sequence was collected from a man in his fifties or sixties who received an inactivated influenza vaccine. CDR3 sequence: CASSLWQGPNQPQHF. As DNA, the CDR3 is TGTGCCAGCAGCTTGTGGCAGGGCCCCAATCAGCCCCAGCATTTT.